This TCR beta chain was recorded in a study of neurological immune-mediated disorders. TCRdb itself ran the 5' RACE reads through MiXCR, one entry per CDR3 protein. This table has 50,000 or so distinct CDR3 sequences, approximately 10% appearing once. This CDR3 has 14 amino acids. The chain uses TRBV21-1 and TRBJ2-1; TRBD1, the table's D call, lacks a check against the DNA. TRBV21-1 is noted as a pseudogene. The TCR was taken from a middle-aged woman with HTLV-1-associated myelopathy (HAM/TSP). Sequenced material: PBMCs. CDR3 DNA sequence: TGTGCCAGCAGCAATCAGGGGGAACCTAATGAGCAGTTCTTC. Encoded protein: CASSNQGEPNEQFF.